This is a list of T cell receptor beta chains from one sample in a study of blood T cell repertoires in COVID-19. Clones were read by immunoSEQ multiplex PCR, and TCRdb kept only the in-frame ones, dropping some. The data contain about 180,000 clones, about 83% of them singletons. Sequenced sample: PBMCs or T cells enriched from blood (not recorded which). The receptors stem from a woman in her 30s who had recovered from COVID-19. The CDR3 runs from the conserved cysteine through the conserved F or W. D genes are given only for firm matches.

d_call	v_call	cdr3_aa
NA	TRBV6-2/TRBV6-3	CASSRRGGDEKLFF
NA	TRBV7-6	CASSLVFSVGGTQYF
TRBD2	TRBV27	CASSTGTTGTDTQYF
NA	TRBV11-2	CASSLSTGLGYTF
NA	TRBV4-2	CASSVRDSRRADTQYF
TRBD1	TRBV4-1	CASSQPVRGRSPLHF
TRBD1	TRBV7-2	CASSLGTGNQKNIQYF
TRBD1	TRBV2	CALFTQGSYGYTF
NA	TRBV3-1/TRBV3-2	CASSQSNTGELFF
NA	TRBV9	CASKEGEGTDTQYF
NA	TRBV27	CASSPLRTYEQYF
NA	TRBV21-1	CASSSGSKSLRDNEQFF
TRBD2	TRBV6-5	CASRLAGGVGETQYF
TRBD2	TRBV3-1/TRBV3-2	CASSPSGGSPLSYNEQFF
NA	TRBV7-3	CASSLSALTEAFF
NA	TRBV11-2	CASSLVGAQGANYGYTF
TRBD2	TRBV2	CASLGSDETGTRYEQYF
TRBD1	TRBV3-1/TRBV3-2	CASSPRFQGEEKLFF
TRBD1	TRBV7-9	CASRTGGEGTDTQYF
NA	TRBV5-1	CASSLGREPGANEKLFF
NA	TRBV9	CASSVANSYGYTF
TRBD2	TRBV2	CASSLTSGSYEQYF
TRBD2	TRBV19	CASSSWTSGAGELFF
NA	TRBV4-1	CASSQDPRAPGGYGYTF
TRBD2	TRBV5-1	CASSLAGGRDEQFF
NA	TRBV25-1	CASSWSGETGELFF
NA	TRBV27	CASSPRGAGGYTF
NA	TRBV28	CASSTAARNTGELFF
TRBD1	TRBV27	CASRDRTGLYEQYF